The sequence of this T cell receptor beta chain was determined in a study of siplizumab effects on memory and regulatory T cells. Study-wide results and caveats: Unstimulated naive T cells seemed to show more diversity than memory cells did, and they also seemed to be among the major contributors to the alloresponse. Siplizumab caused a significant drop in alloreactive sequences traceable to unstimulated CD4+ memory cells. Tregs that proliferated in siplizumab cultures did not have their suppressive function confirmed.

Repertoires were generated with immunoSEQ multiplex PCR, while TCRdb's copy carries only in-frame clones and drops some. The sample records approximately 58,000 clones, 80% to 95% being singletons. V gave up 5 bases and J gave up 9 bases; unmatched junction bases: 8. The CDR3 loop spans 15 amino acids. Germline CDR1 is PRHDT and CDR2 is FYEKMQ (reference sequence). With regard to this clone: Its antigen is not known. Other DNA sequences in the same sample also yield this CDR3.

The rearrangement uses TRBV13 and TRBJ2-1, with 12 bases matching TRBD1. The sequencing sample was made of CD8+ T cells sorted from blood. The sequence came from a human donor in good health. The CDR3 is CASSLEGTGGSEQFF. CDR3 in DNA: TGTGCCAGCAGCCTAGAAGGGACAGGGGGCAGTGAGCAGTTCTTC.